The source of this TCR beta chain is a study of Tregs in tolerant kidney transplant recipients. Thawed PBMCs were rested overnight at 37°C with approximately 190 IU/ml IL-2 before regulatory T cell sorting. Profiled with immunoSEQ multiplex PCR; TCRdb holds only in-frame clones, not every one. The sample includes just under 65,000 clones, roughly 98% of them seen just once. The sample consisted of Tregs from blood, taken before the transplant. This clonotype was sampled from a human donor who received a combined kidney and bone marrow transplant.

CDR3: CSVRTSGNEQYF. In DNA, the CDR3 is TGCAGCGTTCGGACTAGCGGGAACGAGCAGTACTTC. The chain combines TRBV29-1 with TRBJ2-7; 12 bases line up with TRBD2. Per the germline V gene, CDR1 is SQVTM and CDR2 is ANQGSEA. V lost 5 bases and J lost 5; bases outside the gene matches: 1. This CDR3 is built from 12 residues.